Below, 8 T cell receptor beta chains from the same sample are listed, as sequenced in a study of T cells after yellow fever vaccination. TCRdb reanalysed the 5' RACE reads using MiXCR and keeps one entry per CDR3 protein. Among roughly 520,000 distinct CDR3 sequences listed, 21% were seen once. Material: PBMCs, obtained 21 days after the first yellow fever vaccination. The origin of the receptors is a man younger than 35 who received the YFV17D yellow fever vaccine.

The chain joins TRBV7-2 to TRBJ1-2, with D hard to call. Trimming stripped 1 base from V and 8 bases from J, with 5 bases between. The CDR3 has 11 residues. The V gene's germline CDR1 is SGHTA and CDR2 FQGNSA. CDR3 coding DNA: TGTGCCAGCAGCTTAGGTCCAGGCTACACCTTC. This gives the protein CASSLGPGYTF.

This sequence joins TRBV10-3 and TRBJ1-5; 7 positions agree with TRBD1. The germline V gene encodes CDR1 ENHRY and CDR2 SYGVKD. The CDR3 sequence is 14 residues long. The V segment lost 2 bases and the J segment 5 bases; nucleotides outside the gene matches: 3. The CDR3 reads CAISERQGYQPQHF. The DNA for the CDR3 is TGTGCCATCAGTGAGAGACAGGGATATCAGCCCCAGCATTTT.

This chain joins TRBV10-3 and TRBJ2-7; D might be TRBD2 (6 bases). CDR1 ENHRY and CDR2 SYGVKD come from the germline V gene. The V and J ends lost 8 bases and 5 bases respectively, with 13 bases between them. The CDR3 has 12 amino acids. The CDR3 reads CAIGGRRDEQYF. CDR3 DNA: TGTGCCATCGGGGGAAGGAGGGACGAGCAGTACTTC.

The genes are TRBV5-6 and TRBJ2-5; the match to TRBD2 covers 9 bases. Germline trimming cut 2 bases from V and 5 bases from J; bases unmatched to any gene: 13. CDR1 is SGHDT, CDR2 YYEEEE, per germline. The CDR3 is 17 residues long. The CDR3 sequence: CASSFSLAGRRSETQYF. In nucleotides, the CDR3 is TGTGCCAGCAGCTTCTCTCTAGCGGGGAGACGGTCCGAGACCCAGTACTTC.

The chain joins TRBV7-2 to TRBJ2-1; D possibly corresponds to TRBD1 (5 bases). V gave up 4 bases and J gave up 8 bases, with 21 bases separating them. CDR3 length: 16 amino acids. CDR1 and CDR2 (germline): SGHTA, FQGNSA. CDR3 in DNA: TGTGCCAGCAGCTCACCCGAAGCAGGCAGGGCTGATGAGCAGTTCTTC. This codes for CASSSPEAGRADEQFF.

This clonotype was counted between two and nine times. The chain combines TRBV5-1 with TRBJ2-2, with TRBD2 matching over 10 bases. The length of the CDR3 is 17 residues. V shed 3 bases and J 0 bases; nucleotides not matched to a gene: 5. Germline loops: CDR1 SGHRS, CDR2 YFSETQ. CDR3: CASSSLAGATNTGELFF. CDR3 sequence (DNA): TGCGCCAGCAGCTCCCTAGCGGGGGCCACGAACACCGGGGAGCTGTTTTTT.

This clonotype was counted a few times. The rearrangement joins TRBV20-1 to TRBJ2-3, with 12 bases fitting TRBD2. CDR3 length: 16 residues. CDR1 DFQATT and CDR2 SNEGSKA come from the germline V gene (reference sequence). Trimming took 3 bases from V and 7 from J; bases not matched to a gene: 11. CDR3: CSARPGLAGSGHTQYF. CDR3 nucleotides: TGCAGTGCTAGGCCGGGACTAGCGGGCTCGGGCCATACGCAGTATTTT.

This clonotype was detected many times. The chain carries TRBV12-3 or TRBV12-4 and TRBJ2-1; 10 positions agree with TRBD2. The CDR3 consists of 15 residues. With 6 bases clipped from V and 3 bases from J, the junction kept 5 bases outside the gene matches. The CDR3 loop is CASSPSGGFYNEQFF. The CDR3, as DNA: TGTGCCAGCAGCCCTAGCGGGGGTTTCTACAATGAGCAGTTCTTC.